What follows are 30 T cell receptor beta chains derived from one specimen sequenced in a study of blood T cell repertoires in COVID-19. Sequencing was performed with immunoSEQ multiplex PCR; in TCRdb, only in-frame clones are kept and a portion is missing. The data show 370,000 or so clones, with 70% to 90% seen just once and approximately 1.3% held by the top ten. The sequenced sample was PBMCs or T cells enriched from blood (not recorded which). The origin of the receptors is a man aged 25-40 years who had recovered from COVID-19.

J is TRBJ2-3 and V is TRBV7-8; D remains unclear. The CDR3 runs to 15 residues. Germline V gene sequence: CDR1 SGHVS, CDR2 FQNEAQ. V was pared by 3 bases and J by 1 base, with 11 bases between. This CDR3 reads CASSFLRLGTDTQYF. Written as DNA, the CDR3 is TGTGCCAGCAGCTTCTTGAGACTTGGCACAGATACGCAGTATTTT.

The DNA of the CDR3 is TGCAGCGTTTACAGGGCTGGGGCCAACGTCCTGACTTTC. Amino acid sequence: CSVYRAGANVLTF. The chain joins TRBV29-1 to TRBJ2-6; possible D gene TRBD1, 6 bases. The germline V gene encodes CDR1 SQVTM and CDR2 ANQGSEA. The V end was cut by 5 bases, the J end by 2 bases, with 7 bases between. The CDR3 contains 13 residues.

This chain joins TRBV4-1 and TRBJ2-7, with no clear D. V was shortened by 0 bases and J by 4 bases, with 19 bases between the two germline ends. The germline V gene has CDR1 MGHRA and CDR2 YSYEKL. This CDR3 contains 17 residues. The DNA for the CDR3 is TGCGCCAGCAGCCAAGAAACCCCAGGCAGACCGAGATACGAGCAGTACTTC. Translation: CASSQETPGRPRYEQYF.

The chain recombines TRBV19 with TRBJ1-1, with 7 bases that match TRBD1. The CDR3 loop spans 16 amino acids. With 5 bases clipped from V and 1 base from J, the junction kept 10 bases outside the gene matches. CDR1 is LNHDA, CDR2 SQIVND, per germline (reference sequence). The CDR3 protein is CASSPLNRGRNTEAFF. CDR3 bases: TGTGCCAGTAGTCCACTTAACAGGGGAAGGAACACTGAAGCTTTCTTT.

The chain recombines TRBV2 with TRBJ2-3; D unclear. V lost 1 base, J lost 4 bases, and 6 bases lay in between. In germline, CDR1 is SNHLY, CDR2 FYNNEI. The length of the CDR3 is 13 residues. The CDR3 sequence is CASSEDGPDTQYF. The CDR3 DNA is TGTGCCAGCAGTGAAGATGGCCCAGATACGCAGTATTTT.

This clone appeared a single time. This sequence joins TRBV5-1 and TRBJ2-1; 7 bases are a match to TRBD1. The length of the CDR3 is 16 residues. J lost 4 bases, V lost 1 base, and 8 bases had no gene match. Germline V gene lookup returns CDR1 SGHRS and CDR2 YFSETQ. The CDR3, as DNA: TGCGCCAGCAGCTTGACCCCCACAGGGGATTACAATGAGCAGTTCTTC. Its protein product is CASSLTPTGDYNEQFF.

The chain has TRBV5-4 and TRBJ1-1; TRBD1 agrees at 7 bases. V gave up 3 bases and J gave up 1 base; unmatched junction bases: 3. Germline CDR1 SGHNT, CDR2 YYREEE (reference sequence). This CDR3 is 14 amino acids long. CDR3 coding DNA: TGTGCCAGCAGCTGGGACAGCGAGAACACTGAAGCTTTCTTT. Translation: CASSWDSENTEAFF.

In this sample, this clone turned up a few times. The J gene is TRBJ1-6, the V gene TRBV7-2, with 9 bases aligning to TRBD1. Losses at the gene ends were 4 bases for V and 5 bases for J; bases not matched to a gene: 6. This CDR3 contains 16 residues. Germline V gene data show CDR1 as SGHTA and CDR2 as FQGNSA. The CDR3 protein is CASSSSGTGNNSPLHF. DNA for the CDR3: TGTGCCAGCAGCTCATCCGGGACAGGGAATAATTCACCCCTCCACTTT.

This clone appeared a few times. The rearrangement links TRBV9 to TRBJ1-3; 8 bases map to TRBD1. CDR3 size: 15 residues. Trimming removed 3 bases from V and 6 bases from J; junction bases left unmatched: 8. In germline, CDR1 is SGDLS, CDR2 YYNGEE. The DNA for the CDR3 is TGTGCCAGCAGCGCACCCGGGACAGGTGTAAACACCATATATTTT. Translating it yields CASSAPGTGVNTIYF.

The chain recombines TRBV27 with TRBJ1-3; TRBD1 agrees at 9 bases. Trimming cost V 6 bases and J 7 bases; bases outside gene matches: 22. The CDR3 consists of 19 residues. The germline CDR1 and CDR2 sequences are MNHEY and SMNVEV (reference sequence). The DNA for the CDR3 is TGTGCCAGCAGACCACGGTGGGGGACAGGGTCTGGGAGTGATAACACCATATATTTT. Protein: CASRPRWGTGSGSDNTIYF.

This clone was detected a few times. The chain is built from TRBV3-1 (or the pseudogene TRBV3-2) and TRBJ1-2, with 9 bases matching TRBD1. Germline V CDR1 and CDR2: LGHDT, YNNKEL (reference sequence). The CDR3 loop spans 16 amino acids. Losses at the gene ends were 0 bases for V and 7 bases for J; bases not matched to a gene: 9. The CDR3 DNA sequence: TGTGCCAGCAGCCAAGATAGGACAGGGGTTGTAGGTGGCTACACCTTC. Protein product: CASSQDRTGVVGGYTF.

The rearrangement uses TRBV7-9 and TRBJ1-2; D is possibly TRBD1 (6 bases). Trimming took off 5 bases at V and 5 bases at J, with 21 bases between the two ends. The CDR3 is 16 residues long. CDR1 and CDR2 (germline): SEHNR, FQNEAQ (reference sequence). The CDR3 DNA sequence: TGTGCCAGCAGCCCCCTTAGGACGGACAGCGCTTATGGCTACACCTTC. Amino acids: CASSPLRTDSAYGYTF.

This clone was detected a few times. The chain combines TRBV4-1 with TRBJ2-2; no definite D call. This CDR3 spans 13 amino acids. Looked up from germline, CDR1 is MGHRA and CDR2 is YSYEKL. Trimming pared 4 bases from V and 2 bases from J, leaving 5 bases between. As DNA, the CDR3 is TGCGCCAGCAGCCCATCAAACACCGGGGAGCTGTTTTTT. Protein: CASSPSNTGELFF.

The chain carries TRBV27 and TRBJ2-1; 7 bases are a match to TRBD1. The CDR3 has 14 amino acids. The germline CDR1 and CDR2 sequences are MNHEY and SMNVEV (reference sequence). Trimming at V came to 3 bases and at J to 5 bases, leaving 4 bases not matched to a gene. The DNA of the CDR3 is TGTGCCAGCAGTTTGCACAGGGGCCACAATGAGCAGTTCTTC. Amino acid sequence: CASSLHRGHNEQFF.

The CDR3 DNA is TGTGCCAGCAGTGGTTACAGGGCTGGCTACACCTTC. This translates into CASSGYRAGYTF. This rearrangement joins TRBV2 to TRBJ1-2, with D perhaps TRBD1 (6 bases). The V gene's germline CDR1 is SNHLY and CDR2 FYNNEI. V shed 4 bases and J shed 7 bases, with 10 bases lying between them. The CDR3 has 12 amino acids.

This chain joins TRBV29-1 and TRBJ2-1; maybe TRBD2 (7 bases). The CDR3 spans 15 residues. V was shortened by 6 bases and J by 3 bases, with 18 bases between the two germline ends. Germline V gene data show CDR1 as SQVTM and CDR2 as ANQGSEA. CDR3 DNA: TGCAGCGTCTCAAGGGGGGGGCCGGACTACAATGAGCAGTTCTTC. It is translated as CSVSRGGPDYNEQFF.

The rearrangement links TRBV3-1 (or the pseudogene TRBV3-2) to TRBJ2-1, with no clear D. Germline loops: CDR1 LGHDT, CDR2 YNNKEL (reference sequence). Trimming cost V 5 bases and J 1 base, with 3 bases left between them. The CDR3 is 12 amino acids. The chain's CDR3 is CASSASYNEQFF. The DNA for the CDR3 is TGTGCCAGCAGCGCGTCCTACAATGAGCAGTTCTTC.

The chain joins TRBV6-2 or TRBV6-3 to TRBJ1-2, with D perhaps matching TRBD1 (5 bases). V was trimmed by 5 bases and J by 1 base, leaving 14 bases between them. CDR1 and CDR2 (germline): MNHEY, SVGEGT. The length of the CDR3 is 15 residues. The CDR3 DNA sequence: TGTGCCAGCAGTACCGACAGCGTCGGTAACTATGGCTACACCTTC. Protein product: CASSTDSVGNYGYTF.

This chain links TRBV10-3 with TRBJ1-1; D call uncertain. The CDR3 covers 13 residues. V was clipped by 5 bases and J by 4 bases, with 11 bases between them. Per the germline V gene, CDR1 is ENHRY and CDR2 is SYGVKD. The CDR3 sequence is CAISLESGTEAFF. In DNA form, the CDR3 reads TGTGCCATCAGTCTGGAGAGCGGCACTGAAGCTTTCTTT.

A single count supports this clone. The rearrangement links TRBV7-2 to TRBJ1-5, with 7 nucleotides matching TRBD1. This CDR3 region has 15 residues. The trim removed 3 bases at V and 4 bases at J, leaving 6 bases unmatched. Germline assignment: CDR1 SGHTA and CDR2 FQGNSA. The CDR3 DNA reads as TGTGCCAGCAGCTTCTGGACAGGTAGTAATCAGCCCCAGCATTTT. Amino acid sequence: CASSFWTGSNQPQHF.

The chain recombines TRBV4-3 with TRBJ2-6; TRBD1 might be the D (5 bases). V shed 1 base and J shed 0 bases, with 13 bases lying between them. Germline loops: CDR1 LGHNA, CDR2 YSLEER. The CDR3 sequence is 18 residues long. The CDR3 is CASSQGRRTSSGANVLTF. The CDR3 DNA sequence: TGCGCCAGCAGCCAAGGTAGGCGGACAAGCTCTGGGGCCAACGTCCTGACTTTC.

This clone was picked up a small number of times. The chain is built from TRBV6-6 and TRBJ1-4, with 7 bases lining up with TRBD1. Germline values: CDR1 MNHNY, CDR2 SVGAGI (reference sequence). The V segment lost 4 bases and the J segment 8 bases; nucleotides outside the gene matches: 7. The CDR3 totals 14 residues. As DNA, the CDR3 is TGTGCCAGCAGTTCCCGACAGGGCGGGGAAAAACTGTTTTTT. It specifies CASSSRQGGEKLFF.

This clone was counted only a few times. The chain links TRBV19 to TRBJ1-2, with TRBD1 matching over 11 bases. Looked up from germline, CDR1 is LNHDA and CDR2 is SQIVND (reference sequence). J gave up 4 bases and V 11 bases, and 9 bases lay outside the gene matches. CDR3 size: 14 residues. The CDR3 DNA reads TGTGCCGTGGGTCGGACAGGGGGCGGCTATGGCTACACCTTC. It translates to CAVGRTGGGYGYTF.

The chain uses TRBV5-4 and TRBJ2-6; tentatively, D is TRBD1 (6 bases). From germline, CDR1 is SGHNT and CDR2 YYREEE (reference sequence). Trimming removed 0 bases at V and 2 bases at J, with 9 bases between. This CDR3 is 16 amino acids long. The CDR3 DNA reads TGTGCCAGCAGCTTGGGGACAGCTCCTGGGGCCAACGTCCTGACTTTC. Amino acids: CASSLGTAPGANVLTF.

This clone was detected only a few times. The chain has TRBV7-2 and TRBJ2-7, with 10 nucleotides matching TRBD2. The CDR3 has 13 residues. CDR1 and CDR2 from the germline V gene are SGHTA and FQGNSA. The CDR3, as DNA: TGTGCCAGCAGCCTAGGGCAGCGGGGGGGCTTAGATGTC. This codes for CASSLGQRGGLDV.

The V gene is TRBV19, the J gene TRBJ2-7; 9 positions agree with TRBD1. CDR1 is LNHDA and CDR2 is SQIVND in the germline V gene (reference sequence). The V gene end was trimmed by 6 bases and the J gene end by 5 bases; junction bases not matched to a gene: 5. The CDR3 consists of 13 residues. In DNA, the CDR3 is TGTGCCAGTAGGAGGGGACAGGGTAACGAGCAGTACTTC. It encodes CASRRGQGNEQYF.

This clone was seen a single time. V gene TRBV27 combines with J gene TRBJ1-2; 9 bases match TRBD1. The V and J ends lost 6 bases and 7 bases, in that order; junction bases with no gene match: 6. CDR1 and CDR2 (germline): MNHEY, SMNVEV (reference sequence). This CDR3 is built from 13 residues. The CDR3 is CASRDRGAGGYTF. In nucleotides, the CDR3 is TGTGCCAGCAGGGACAGGGGAGCCGGTGGCTACACCTTC.

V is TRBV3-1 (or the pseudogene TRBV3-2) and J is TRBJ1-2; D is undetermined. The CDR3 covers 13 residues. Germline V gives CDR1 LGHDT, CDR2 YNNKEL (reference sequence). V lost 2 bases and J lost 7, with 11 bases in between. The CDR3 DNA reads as TGTGCCAGCAGCCAACAGGCCAGCGGTGGCTACACCTTC. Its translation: CASSQQASGGYTF.

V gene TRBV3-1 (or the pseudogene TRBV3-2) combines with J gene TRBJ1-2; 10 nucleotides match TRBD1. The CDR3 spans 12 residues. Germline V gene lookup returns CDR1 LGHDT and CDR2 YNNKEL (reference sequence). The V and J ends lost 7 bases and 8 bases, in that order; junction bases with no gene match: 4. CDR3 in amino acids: CASTGTGEGYTF. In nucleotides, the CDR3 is TGTGCCAGCACCGGGACAGGGGAAGGCTACACCTTC.

As DNA, the CDR3 is TGTGCCAGCAGTGATGGACAGGGGAGGGTGGATCAGCCCCAGCATTTT. It is translated as CASSDGQGRVDQPQHF. The chain has TRBV6-1 and TRBJ1-5; TRBD1 matches at 9 bases. The CDR3 sequence is 16 residues long. Germline CDR1 reads MNHNS; CDR2 reads SASEGT. Unmatched junction bases numbered 8, after V lost 3 bases and J lost 5 bases.